The table lists the clone carrying this TCR beta chain with many counts. The data originate from a study of T cells in Graves' hyperthyroidism and ophthalmopathy. TCR beta CDR3 regions were amplified from RNA transcripts. A first-round RT-PCR of the TCR CDR3 used the HTBI primer set. TCRdb passed the multiplex PCR reads through MiXCR, listing each CDR3 protein once. The sample records around 200,000 distinct CDR3 sequences, 15% to 20% being singletons. Trimming removed 10 bases from V and 1 base from J; junction bases left unmatched: 7. Germline V lookup: CDR1 MNHNS, CDR2 SASEGT. The CDR3 totals 13 residues. PBMCs stemmed from 10 ml fresh peripheral blood.

The sequence came from a woman in her forties or fifties with Graves' hyperthyroidism. The chain recombines TRBV6-1 with TRBJ2-7; 7 nucleotides align to TRBD1. The sequenced sample consisted of blood. The CDR3 reads CATWVDRSYEQYF. In DNA form, the CDR3 reads TGTGCCACTTGGGTGGACAGGTCCTACGAGCAGTACTTC.